This T cell receptor beta chain stems from a study of T-cell reconstitution after alpha-beta-depleted transplantation in children (dated by TCRdb to the mid-2010s). The study in broad terms: T-cell immune reconstitution after TCRalphabeta/CD19-depleted allogeneic hematopoietic cell transplantation in children was quantitatively tracked in the study by means of TCR repertoire profiling.

Receptors were amplified or captured by PCR. TCRdb names Illumina HiSeq 2500 as the instrument used. Molecular barcoding was employed in the preparation of TCR libraries, with unique molecular identifiers being used to normalize TCRbeta repertoire quantification. The public reads were reprocessed in TCRdb via fastp at Q25 and MiXCR, keeping in-frame beta chains. Duplicate CDR3 protein sequences are folded into a single record with the most common DNA and genes. In this sample the table shows about 420,000 distinct CDR3 sequences, under 13% of which occur a single time. The ten most abundant clones make up approximately 5% of the sample. For this clonotype: The antigen it recognizes is unknown. Per-base qualities were not stored, and no clone one base away is much larger.

The CDR3, from cysteine to phenylalanine, totals 14 residues. The sequence is cut down to CDR3 DNA, 42 bases in frame from base 1. The germline V gene (reference sequence) sets CDR1 to SGHKS and CDR2 to YYEKEE. Trimming removed 7 bases from V and 4 bases from J, leaving 17 bases between the germline ends. This TCR derives from a human donor who donated a stem cell graft to a child with acute myeloid leukemia. Specimen: PBMCs from the stem cell graft donor, collected from the stem cell graft. The rearranged segments are TRBV5-5 and TRBJ1-2; confidence is insufficient to name the D gene. The CDR3 protein is CASCQSSLGYGYTF. The DNA sequence reads TGTGCCAGCTGCCAGTCCTCGTTAGGCTATGGCTACACCTTC.